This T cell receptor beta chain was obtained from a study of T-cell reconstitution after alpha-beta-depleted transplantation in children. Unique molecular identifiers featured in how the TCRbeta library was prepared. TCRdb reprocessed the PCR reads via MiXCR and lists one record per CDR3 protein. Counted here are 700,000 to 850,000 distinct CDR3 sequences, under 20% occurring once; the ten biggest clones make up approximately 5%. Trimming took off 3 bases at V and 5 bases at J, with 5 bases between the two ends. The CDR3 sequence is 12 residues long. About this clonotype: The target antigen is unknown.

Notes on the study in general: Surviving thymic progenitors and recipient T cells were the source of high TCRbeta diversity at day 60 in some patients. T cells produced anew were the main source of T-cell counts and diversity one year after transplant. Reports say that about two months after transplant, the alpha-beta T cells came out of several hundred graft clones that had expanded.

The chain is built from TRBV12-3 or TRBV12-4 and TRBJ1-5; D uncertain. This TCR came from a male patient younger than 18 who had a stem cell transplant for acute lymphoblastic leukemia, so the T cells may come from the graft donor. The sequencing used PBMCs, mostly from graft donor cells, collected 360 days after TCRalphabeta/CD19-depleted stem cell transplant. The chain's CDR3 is CASSLLYQPQHF. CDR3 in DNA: TGTGCCAGCAGTTTGTTGTATCAGCCCCAGCATTTT.